This TCR beta chain was recovered during a study of post-analysis software for immune sequencing data. Researchers reported that TCR beta cDNA libraries carried unique molecular identifiers. Yield was 450,000 to 650,000 cDNA molecules from approximately 0.95 to 9.8 million T cells. TCRdb re-called the PCR reads through MiXCR, storing one row per CDR3 protein. Here the sample spans around 200,000 distinct CDR3 sequences, over 25% being singletons. This clonotype was picked up a small number of times. Its antigen is unknown. Overall study results and limits: TRBV segments more frequent in patients than in controls numbered about 5 and included TRBV5-6, TRBV5-1 and TRBV20-1.

Germline lookup yields CDR1 SEHNR and CDR2 FQNEAQ (reference sequence). V lost 2 bases to trimming and J lost 4 bases, with 15 bases between them. CDR3 length: 16 residues. The receptor comes from a girl under 18 with multiple sclerosis. Sample: blood. This chain uses TRBV7-9 with TRBJ1-5; D might be TRBD1 (5 bases). The CDR3 is CASSLWGGGDNQPQHF. The CDR3 nucleotides are TGTGCCAGCAGCTTATGGGGCGGGGGAGATAATCAGCCCCAGCATTTT.